The 21 T cell receptor beta chains reported below all come from one sample, sequenced in a study of naive and memory T cell subsets. Study-wide results and limits: Naive repertoires, especially CD8, held a few larger clonotypes, possibly memory cells re-expressing CD45RA.

An equimolar mix of two oligonucleotides served as the beta constant-region primer for TRBC1 and TRBC2. The ligated cDNA underwent four PCR rounds using SP2 and nested alpha and beta constant-region primers. TCRdb re-analysed the UMI-ligation and nested PCR reads in MiXCR, keeping a single row per CDR3 protein. This repertoire shows over 90,000 distinct CDR3 sequences, about 11% found once; its top ten account for about 0.14%. These receptors' targets are unknown. Material for sequencing was naive CD4+ T cells from blood. The source of these receptors is a human donor in good health.

This clonotype was seen more than once but under ten times. The rearrangement links TRBV3-1 to TRBJ2-1, with TRBD2 matching 7 bases. This CDR3 has 15 residues. Germline V CDR1 and CDR2: LGHDT, YNNKEL (reference sequence). The V segment lost 2 bases and the J segment 2 bases; nucleotides outside the gene matches: 3. The CDR3 nucleotides are TGTGCCAGCAGCCAAAAGCGGGGACCCTACAATGAGCAGTTCTTC. It yields the protein CASSQKRGPYNEQFF.

This clonotype showed up just a few times. V is TRBV2 and J is TRBJ1-2; 10 bases map to TRBD1. The CDR3 loop spans 14 amino acids. With 6 bases clipped from V and 4 bases from J, the junction kept 5 bases outside the gene matches. CDR1 is SNHLY, CDR2 FYNNEI, per germline. The CDR3 is CASSATGGRYGYTF. DNA of the CDR3: TGTGCCAGCAGCGCGACAGGGGGCCGCTATGGCTACACCTTC.

In its sample, this clonotype was seen a few times. This sequence joins TRBV20-1 and TRBJ2-1, with 10 nucleotides matching TRBD2. Germline values: CDR1 DFQATT, CDR2 SNEGSKA (reference sequence). Trimming cost V 2 bases and J 12 bases; bases outside gene matches: 10. The CDR3 extends over 14 amino acids. As DNA, the CDR3 is TGCAGTGCTAGAATCGCTAGCGGGGGTCCGTCGCAGTTCTTC. It translates to CSARIASGGPSQFF.

This chain links TRBV11-2 with TRBJ2-1, with 11 bases fitting TRBD2. The V gene's germline CDR1 is SGHAT and CDR2 FQNNGV. This CDR3 contains 15 residues. V was pared by 6 bases and J by 7 bases, with 8 bases of the junction left unmatched. This CDR3 reads CASRPIAGGPNEQFF. CDR3 in DNA: TGTGCCAGCAGACCGATAGCGGGGGGGCCAAATGAGCAGTTCTTC.

The chain joins TRBV7-2 to TRBJ1-1; D may be TRBD1 (5 bases). CDR3 size: 16 residues. Trimming removed 8 bases at V and 3 bases at J, with 22 bases between. Germline lookup yields CDR1 SGHTA and CDR2 FQGNSA. CDR3 DNA sequence: TGTGCCAGCGTTGGTGGGGTAACTAGGGGTGACACTGAAGCTTTCTTT. Its translation: CASVGGVTRGDTEAFF.

This clonotype was seen ten or more times. This rearrangement joins TRBV6-2 or TRBV6-3 to TRBJ2-2, with D possibly called TRBD1 or TRBD2 (5 bases each). Trimming took off 7 bases at V and 5 bases at J, with 14 bases between the two ends. This CDR3 has 14 amino acids. The germline CDR1 and CDR2 sequences are MNHEY and SVGEGT. CDR3 loop: CASTNGAKTGELFF. The CDR3, as DNA: TGTGCCAGCACGAACGGGGCCAAGACCGGGGAGCTGTTTTTT.

V is TRBV18 and J is TRBJ2-7; TRBD1 aligns across 9 bases. There are 14 residues in the CDR3. Trimming cost V 2 bases and J 3 bases; bases outside gene matches: 2. CDR1 is KGHSH and CDR2 is LQKENI in the germline V gene. The CDR3, as DNA: TGTGCCAGCTCACCAACGACAGGGGGCTACGAGCAGTACTTC. It translates to CASSPTTGGYEQYF.

The table lists this clonotype with many counts. The chain couples TRBV29-1 to TRBJ2-7, with 7 bases that match TRBD2. CDR3 length: 15 residues. Looked up from germline, CDR1 is SQVTM and CDR2 is ANQGSEA. The V gene end was trimmed by 3 bases and the J gene end by 5 bases; junction bases not matched to a gene: 13. CDR3 loop: CSVESRGSVNDEQYF. The CDR3 DNA sequence: TGCAGCGTTGAGAGTCGCGGGAGCGTTAATGACGAGCAGTACTTC.

As DNA, the CDR3 is TGTGCCAGCAGTGGCAGGCGGGACGCTTACGGTGAGCAGTTCTTC. Protein product: CASSGRRDAYGEQFF. V gene TRBV7-2 combines with J gene TRBJ2-1; D is possibly TRBD2 (6 bases). The germline V gene encodes CDR1 SGHTA and CDR2 FQGNSA. Trimming cost V 6 bases and J 9 bases, with 21 bases left between them. The CDR3 consists of 15 residues.

The table lists this clonotype with many counts. The rearrangement uses TRBV7-2 and TRBJ2-1, with 7 bases that match TRBD1. After removal of 1 base from V and 8 bases from J, the junction contained 11 bases not matched to a gene. This CDR3 comprises 16 residues. The germline V gene has CDR1 SGHTA and CDR2 FQGNSA. The CDR3 spells CASSLVPRGISYEQFF. The CDR3 bases are TGTGCCAGCAGCTTAGTCCCCAGGGGGATTTCTTATGAGCAGTTCTTC.

This clonotype was seen more than once but under ten times. V and J are TRBV20-1 and TRBJ2-2, with TRBD2 identical over 10 bases. The CDR3 totals 14 residues. Germline trimming cut 0 bases from V and 6 bases from J; bases unmatched to any gene: 1. Looked up from germline, CDR1 is DFQATT and CDR2 is SNEGSKA (reference sequence). The CDR3 DNA follows: TGCAGTGCTAGAGAACTAGCGGGGCCCGGGGAGCTGTTTTTT. It encodes CSARELAGPGELFF.

The rearrangement links TRBV7-2 to TRBJ1-5; 10 nucleotides line up with TRBD1. The germline V gene encodes CDR1 SGHTA and CDR2 FQGNSA. The junction had 9 bases not matched to a gene; V was cut back by 5 bases and J by 2 bases. The CDR3 has 17 amino acids. Here the CDR3 reads CASSIGQGVRGNQPQHF. Here the CDR3 DNA reads TGTGCCAGCAGCATAGGACAGGGGGTGCGCGGCAATCAGCCCCAGCATTTT.

This chain uses TRBV29-1 with TRBJ1-2, with 10 positions matching TRBD1. CDR1 and CDR2 (germline): SQVTM, ANQGSEA. The CDR3 has 11 residues. V shed 6 bases, J shed 8 bases, and the junction held 3 bases outside the gene matches. The CDR3 nucleotides are TGCAGCGTGGGACAGGGGAGCGGCTACACCTTC. Protein sequence: CSVGQGSGYTF.

This clonotype was observed a few times. The rearrangement joins TRBV6-2 or TRBV6-3 to TRBJ1-5; D might be TRBD1 (5 bases). This CDR3 contains 17 residues. The ends were cut back, 4 bases at V and 6 bases at J, with 22 bases in the middle. Germline V gene sequence: CDR1 MNHEY, CDR2 SVGEGT. The CDR3 is CASSSLEWGTVSQPQHF. For the CDR3, the DNA is TGTGCCAGCAGTTCCCTCGAATGGGGGACCGTCAGTCAGCCCCAGCATTTT.

A few counts support this clonotype. This chain connects TRBV20-1 to TRBJ2-1; TRBD2 matches 7 bases. The J segment lost 1 base and the V segment lost 0 bases, leaving 12 bases of the junction unmatched. The V gene's germline CDR1 is DFQATT and CDR2 SNEGSKA (reference sequence). The CDR3 covers 18 residues. Written as DNA, the CDR3 is TGCAGTGCTAGAGAGCGGGAGATAATCCGGGAGTCCTACAATGAGCAGTTCTTC. It translates to CSAREREIIRESYNEQFF.

This sequence joins TRBV7-2 and TRBJ2-1; the match to TRBD2 covers 11 bases. CDR1 is SGHTA, CDR2 FQGNSA, per germline. J lost 5 bases, V lost 0 bases, and 12 bases had no gene match. The CDR3 has 19 residues. The DNA for the CDR3 is TGTGCCAGCAGCTTAGCGGTAGGGACTAGCGGACACAAAAACAATGAGCAGTTCTTC. This translates into CASSLAVGTSGHKNNEQFF.

This clonotype showed up just a few times. V and J are TRBV6-2 or TRBV6-3 and TRBJ1-1; TRBD1 might be the D (6 bases). Trimming took 9 bases from V and 5 from J, leaving 10 bases between them. From germline, CDR1 is MNHEY and CDR2 SVGEGT. CDR3 length: 11 residues. CDR3 DNA sequence: TGTGCCAGTGCCCAGGGGACTGAAGCTTTCTTT. Its protein is CASAQGTEAFF.

This clonotype turned up a few times. The chain recombines TRBV20-1 with TRBJ2-3; a weak D match, TRBD2 (5 bases). V dropped 1 base and J dropped 1 base, with 9 bases sitting between them. Germline CDR1 DFQATT, CDR2 SNEGSKA (reference sequence). CDR3 size: 14 residues. The CDR3 spells CSARVVGGTDTQYF. The CDR3 nucleotides read TGCAGTGCTAGAGTTGTGGGAGGCACAGATACGCAGTATTTT.

This clonotype was detected many times. The chain carries TRBV6-2 or TRBV6-3 and TRBJ2-7; D is unclear. This CDR3 region has 12 residues. Between the trimmed V and J ends, which lost 5 bases and 2 bases, there was a span of 7 bases. CDR1 MNHEY and CDR2 SVGEGT come from the germline V gene. The CDR3 region has the DNA TGTGCCAGCAGTCGGCAGACCTACGAGCAGTACTTC. It encodes CASSRQTYEQYF.

The V gene is TRBV4-2, the J gene TRBJ1-1; D perhaps matches TRBD1 (6 bases). CDR3 length: 15 amino acids. The germline V gene encodes CDR1 LGHNA and CDR2 YNFKEQ. V was trimmed by 2 bases and J by 1 base, leaving 11 bases between them. The CDR3 loop reads CASSQHRTANTEAFF. The CDR3 nucleotides are TGTGCCAGCAGCCAACACCGGACAGCGAACACTGAAGCTTTCTTT.

This clonotype was detected many times. As DNA, the CDR3 is TGCAGCGTATGTGGGAGCCGCACAGATACGCAGTATTTT. Its protein is CSVCGSRTDTQYF. The V and J genes are TRBV29-1 and TRBJ2-3; maybe TRBD2 (5 bases). The germline V gene has CDR1 SQVTM and CDR2 ANQGSEA. V was trimmed by 6 bases and J by 1 base, leaving 11 bases between them. The CDR3 spans 13 residues.